The source of this T cell receptor beta chain is a study of blood T cell repertoires in COVID-19. Study in general: Sources were T cells, B-cell-depleted T cells, or PBMCs; the material itself was cDNA or gDNA.

The trim removed 5 bases at V and 6 bases at J, leaving 5 bases unmatched. The CDR3 is 13 residues long. Germline V gene sequence: CDR1 SEHNR, CDR2 FQNEAQ (reference sequence). Profiled with immunoSEQ multiplex PCR; TCRdb holds only in-frame clones, not every one. The table lists 78,000 or so clones, approximately 88% of them singletons. The sequence was obtained from a woman aged 50 to 60 with acute or convalescent COVID-19. Sequenced material: peripheral blood. V and J are TRBV7-9 and TRBJ1-1; TRBD1 agrees at 8 bases. CDR3 in DNA: TGTGCCAGCAGCGCACGGACAGGGCCTGAAGCTTTCTTT. It yields the protein CASSARTGPEAFF. Full variable domain (outside the CDR3, taken from reference TRBV7-9 and TRBJ1-1): DTGVSQNPRHKITKRGQNVTFRCDPISEHNRLYWYRQTLGQGPEFLTYFQNEAQLEKSRLLSDRFSAERPKGSFSTLEIQRTEQGDSAMYLCASSARTGPEAFFGQGTRLTVV.